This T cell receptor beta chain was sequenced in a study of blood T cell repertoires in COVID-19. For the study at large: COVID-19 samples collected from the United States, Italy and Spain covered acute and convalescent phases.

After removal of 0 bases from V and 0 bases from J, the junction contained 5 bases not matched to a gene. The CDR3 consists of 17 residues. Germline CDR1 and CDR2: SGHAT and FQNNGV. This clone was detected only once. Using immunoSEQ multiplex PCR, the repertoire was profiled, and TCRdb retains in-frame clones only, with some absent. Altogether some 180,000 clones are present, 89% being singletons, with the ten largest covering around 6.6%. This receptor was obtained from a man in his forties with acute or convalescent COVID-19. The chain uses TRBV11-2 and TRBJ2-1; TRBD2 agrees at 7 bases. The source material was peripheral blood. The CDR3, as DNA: TGTGCCAGCAGCTTAGATAGGGACTATCGCTCCTACAATGAGCAGTTCTTC. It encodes CASSLDRDYRSYNEQFF.